This record concerns one T cell receptor (beta chain) sequence. Its antigen is unknown. Generated by immunoSEQ multiplex PCR, the TCRdb table keeps only in-frame clones and is missing some. This table has 150,000 to 200,000 clones, around 90% appearing once. The sample originates from a study of T cell responses to AZD1222 COVID-19 vaccine. Study-wide findings and caveats: Females outnumbered males among donors, who were mostly white British; clonal diversity was possibly underestimated. Mapped onto spike, vaccine-associated CD4 TCRs spanned it and were dominant at 160-218 and 743-854.

CDR3 length: 12 residues. Germline lookup yields CDR1 LGHDT and CDR2 YNNKEL (reference sequence). The V and J ends lost 7 bases and 8 bases respectively, with 12 bases between them. This chain links TRBV3-1 (or the pseudogene TRBV3-2) with TRBJ2-1; TRBD1 might be the D (7 bases). The TCR originated in an adult who received the MenACWY meningococcal vaccine as a control. The specimen was peripheral blood, collected 28 days after the second dose of the MenACWY control vaccine. The CDR3 region has the DNA TGTGCCAGCACAGCCAGGGGGGATGAGCAGTTCTTC. Its protein is CASTARGDEQFF.